The T cell receptor (beta chain) under discussion was sequenced for a study of vaccination and CD4 T cells after COVID-19. Germline CDR1 LGHDT, CDR2 YNNKEL (reference sequence). The V gene lost 1 base and the J gene lost 2 bases, with 8 bases spanning the gap. This CDR3 has 14 residues. A word on this clonotype: What it binds is unknown.

Study results and limitations: SARS-CoV-2-reactive clonotype medians increased from about 22 to 38, not significantly. Within the convalescent patients, a median roughly 86% of the SARS-CoV-2-reactive clones were ones that appeared only post-vaccination.

The Oncomine TCR Beta short-read assay was applied to DNA of cultured CD4+ T cells. TCRdb called the PCR reads again in MiXCR, with one record for every CDR3 protein. The sample includes 15,000 to 20,000 distinct CDR3 sequences, about 55% of them seen just once. Treatment described: roughly ten-day PBMC culture with coronavirus spike peptide pools or control peptides (ViraFEST assay). Isolation of CD4+ T cells by negative selection took place after approximately ten days of culture. The origin of this receptor is a human donor who had recovered from COVID-19. V is TRBV3-1 and J is TRBJ2-5, with a possible D match to TRBD2 (6 bases). The source material was CD4+ T cells from blood, cultured in vitro. The CDR3 loop reads CASSQVRGQETQYF. The CDR3 DNA is TGTGCCAGCAGCCAAGTCCGGGGGCAAGAGACCCAGTACTTC.